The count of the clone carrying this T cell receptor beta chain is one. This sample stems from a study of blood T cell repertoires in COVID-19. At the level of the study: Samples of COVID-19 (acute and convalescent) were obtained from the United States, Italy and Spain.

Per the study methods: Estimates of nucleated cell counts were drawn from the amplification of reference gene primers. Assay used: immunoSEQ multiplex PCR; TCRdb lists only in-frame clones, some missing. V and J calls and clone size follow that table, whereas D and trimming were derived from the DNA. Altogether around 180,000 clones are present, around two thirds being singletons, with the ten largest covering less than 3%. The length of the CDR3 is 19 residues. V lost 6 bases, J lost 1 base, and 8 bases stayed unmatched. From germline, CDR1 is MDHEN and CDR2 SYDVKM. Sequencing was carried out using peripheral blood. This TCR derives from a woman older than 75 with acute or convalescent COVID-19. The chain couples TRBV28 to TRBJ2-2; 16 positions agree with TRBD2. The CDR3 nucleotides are TGTGCCAGCAGACCACCGGGACTAGCGGGAGGGCGGAACACCGGGGAGCTGTTTTTT. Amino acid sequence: CASRPPGLAGGRNTGELFF.